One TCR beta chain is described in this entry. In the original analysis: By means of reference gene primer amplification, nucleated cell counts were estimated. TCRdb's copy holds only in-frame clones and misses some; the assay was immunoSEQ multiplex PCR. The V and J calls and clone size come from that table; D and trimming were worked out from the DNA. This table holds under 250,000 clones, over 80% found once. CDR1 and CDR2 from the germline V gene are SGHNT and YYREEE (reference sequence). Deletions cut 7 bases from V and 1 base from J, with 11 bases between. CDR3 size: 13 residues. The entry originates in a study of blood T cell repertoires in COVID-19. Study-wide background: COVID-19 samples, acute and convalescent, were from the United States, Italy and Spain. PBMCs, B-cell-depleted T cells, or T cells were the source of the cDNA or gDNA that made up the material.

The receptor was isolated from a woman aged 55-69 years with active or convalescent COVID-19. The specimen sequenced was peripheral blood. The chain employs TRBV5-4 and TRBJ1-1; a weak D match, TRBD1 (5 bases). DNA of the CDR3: TGTGCCAGCTCCCAAGACAGGAACACTGAAGCTTTCTTT. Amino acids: CASSQDRNTEAFF. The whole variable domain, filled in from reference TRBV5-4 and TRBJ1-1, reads ETGVTQSPTHLIKTRGQQVTLRCSSQSGHNTVSWYQQALGQGPQFIFQYYREEENGRGNFPPRFSGLQFPNYSSELNVNALELDDSALYLCASSQDRNTEAFFGQGTRLTVV.